This TCR beta chain was identified in a study of CD4 and CD8 cells across lung adenocarcinoma regions. TCRdb itself ran the PCR reads through MiXCR, one entry per CDR3 protein. Counted here are about 19,000 distinct CDR3 sequences, 50% occurring once; the ten biggest clones make up around a third. Per germline, CDR1 GTSNPN and CDR2 SVGIG (reference sequence). This CDR3 region has 15 residues. This clonotype originated in a male donor with lung adenocarcinoma. The CD4 and CD8 labels of this study may be unreliable. The V call is TRBV30, the J call TRBJ2-5; 8 nucleotides line up with TRBD2. The assigned J gene may be wrong: the sequence end matches TRBJ2-7 better. Sequenced material: CD8+ T cells from the margin of a lung tumor. The CDR3: CAWSHVTSGSPEQYF. The DNA of the CDR3 is TGTGCCTGGAGCCACGTAACTAGCGGCTCCCCCGAGCAGTACTTC.